This is a list of T cell receptor beta chains from one sample in a study. From the RT-PCR reads, TCRdb called clonotypes with MiXCR, one entry per CDR3 protein. Among about 680,000 distinct CDR3 sequences listed, 11% to 15% were seen once. Sequencing was done on a sample of memory CD4+ T cells from blood. All receptors derive from a female donor in good health, serving as a healthy control. Each CDR3 is given with its conserved first and last residue. A D gene is named only where the DNA matches it firmly. Size is stated for part of the rows, as once, few or many counts, or as a class when the clone is expanded.

>TRBJ1-5|.|.|TRBV20-1
TGCAGTGCTAGAGCCTCAGAGGGTCAGCCCCAGCATTTT
CSARASEGQPQHF
>TRBJ1-1|few|.|TRBV7-2
TGTGCCAGCAGCCAATCGCGGGGGAACACTGAAGCTTTCTTT
CASSQSRGNTEAFF
>TRBJ2-7|.|TRBD2|TRBV20-1
TGCAGTGCTAGAGCTAGCGGGAGGAGTGACGAGCAGTACTTC
CSARASGRSDEQYF
>TRBJ2-7|.|TRBD2|TRBV27
TGTGCCAGCAGTTTATCGGTAGCGGGAGTGCTGGTTCGCGAGCAGTACTTC
CASSLSVAGVLVREQYF
>TRBJ2-1|.|.|TRBV5-1
TGCGCCAGCAGCTTTGCGGGCGACTACAATGAGCAGTTCTTC
CASSFAGDYNEQFF
>TRBJ1-4|few|TRBD1|TRBV10-3
TGTGCCATCAGCTCAGGGGGGACTAATGAAAAACTGTTTTTT
CAISSGGTNEKLFF
>TRBJ2-7|.|TRBD2|TRBV6-1
TGTGCCAGCAGTGAAGATGTTCGCTGGCTAGCGGGCTCCTACGAGCAGTACTTC
CASSEDVRWLAGSYEQYF
>TRBJ2-1|.|TRBD1|TRBV20-1
TGCAGTGCTAGCCGGACAGGGTTTGATTTCAATGAGCAGTTCTTC
CSASRTGFDFNEQFF
>TRBJ2-5|.|.|TRBV29-1
TGCAGCGTTGCAGTTACGGGGACACCAATTGAAGAGACCCAGTACTTC
CSVAVTGTPIEETQYF
>TRBJ2-3|.|.|TRBV5-1
TGCGCCAGCAGCATTGGACAGTCACGCACAGATACGCAGTATTTT
CASSIGQSRTDTQYF
>TRBJ1-1|.|.|TRBV20-1
TGCAGTGCTGACAAAGGAGCGAACACTGAAGCTTTCTTT
CSADKGANTEAFF
>TRBJ2-1|many|TRBD2|TRBV20-1
TGCAGTGCTCCTCGAGCGGGAGGGCCGGATGAGCAGTTCTTC
CSAPRAGGPDEQFF
>TRBJ2-1|many|TRBD1|TRBV7-9
TGTGCCAGCAGCCCGCGACAGGGGGCCCAAAATGAGCAGTTCTTC
CASSPRQGAQNEQFF
>TRBJ1-1|.|.|TRBV14
TGTGCCAGCAGCCAAGATTTGAAGGAGAACACTGAAGCTTTCTTT
CASSQDLKENTEAFF
>TRBJ2-4|many|.|TRBV12-3/TRBV12-4
TGTGCCAGCAGTTTACTATCACCCGCGGACAAAAACATTCAGTACTTC
CASSLLSPADKNIQYF
>TRBJ2-3|many|TRBD2|TRBV5-1
TGCGCCAGCAGCCCCCGGGCTAGCGGGAGTGGCACAGATACGCAGTATTTT
CASSPRASGSGTDTQYF
>TRBJ2-1|.|TRBD2|TRBV11-2
TGTGCCAGCAGCTTAGATCGGGGGGAGGTATACAATGAGCAGTTCTTC
CASSLDRGEVYNEQFF
>TRBJ1-4|few|.|TRBV9
TGTGCCAGCAGCCCATCGCCGGAAGCGGGAGAACTGTTTTTT
CASSPSPEAGELFF
>TRBJ2-7|many|TRBD1|TRBV29-1
TGCTGGAGTTCCCGGGACAGGTCCTACGAGCAGTACTTC
CWSSRDRSYEQYF
>TRBJ2-3|many|.|TRBV5-6
TGTGCCAGCAGCCCGGATCAGGCTAGCACAGATACGCAGTATTTT
CASSPDQASTDTQYF
>TRBJ2-2|.|TRBD2|TRBV6-2/TRBV6-3
TGTGCCAGCAGGGGGACTAGCCCTCTTAACACCGGGGAGCTGTTTTTT
CASRGTSPLNTGELFF
>TRBJ2-7|few|.|TRBV7-3
TGTGCCAGCAGCTTCGGAGGGGGTGGCTCCTACGAGCAGTACTTC
CASSFGGGGSYEQYF
>TRBJ2-7|many|TRBD1|TRBV29-1
TGCAGCGTAAAACAGGGGTTACGTGCCGAGCAGTACTTC
CSVKQGLRAEQYF
>TRBJ1-5|few|.|TRBV20-1
TGCAGTGCTAGAGTCCCTTCGGATCAGCCCCAGCATTTT
CSARVPSDQPQHF
>TRBJ1-2|.|.|TRBV27
TGTGCCTGCTGGAGCGTGGAACAGAAAGGCTACACCTTC
CACWSVEQKGYTF
>TRBJ1-2|few|.|TRBV7-3
TGTGCCAGCAGCCCAGGGAACGGGTATGGCTACACCTTC
CASSPGNGYGYTF
>TRBJ2-3|.|.|TRBV28
TGTGCCAGCAGTTTCCGGGGACTGGGAGTGGATACGCAGTATTTT
CASSFRGLGVDTQYF
>TRBJ2-2|many|TRBD2|TRBV4-3
TGCGCCAGCAGCCAGGAGGGACTACACACCGGGGAGCTGTTTTTT
CASSQEGLHTGELFF
>TRBJ1-2|few|.|TRBV29-1
TGCAGCGTTGAAGAGCCTAAGGGCTACACCTTC
CSVEEPKGYTF
>TRBJ2-2|.|.|TRBV6-5
TGTGCCAGCAGCAAGGATCAAACCGGGGAGCTGTTTTTT
CASSKDQTGELFF